This is a list of T cell receptor beta chains from one sample in a study of cytotoxic CD8 clonotypes in ibrutinib-treated CLL. The assay was immunoSEQ multiplex PCR, and TCRdb's table has in-frame clones only and misses some. Seen here are about 160,000 clones, 70% to 90% observed once, and the top ten hold 3%. Sequences were derived from PBMCs, sampled at disease progression, from a patient treated with ibrutinib. Receptors were obtained from a human donor with chronic lymphocytic leukemia. The conserved cysteine and the conserved F or W are not part of the CDR3 here. The D gene is left open where the match is weak.

V gene | D gene | CDR3 protein
TRBV28 | TRBD1 | ASRPGQGQETQY
TRBV19 | TRBD2 | ASSIAPPGTRDLYNEQF
TRBV10-1 | . | ASSESLWETQY
TRBV30 | . | AWSEDLNTGELF
TRBV19 | TRBD1 | ASSYRDRGPYEQY
TRBV4-3 | TRBD1 | ASSRRTGSPAEAF
TRBV7-2 | . | ASSLAGEVRSGDYGYT
TRBV9 | . | ASSAGATDTQY
TRBV6-6 | . | ASSYGTPSTDTQY
TRBV9 | . | ASSVGEAEQF
TRBV19 | TRBD1 | ASSSGRDRVNLPQH
TRBV2 | TRBD1 | ASKSGTGAGGYT